The clone carrying this TCR beta chain showed up many times. Its antigen remains unidentified. This CDR3 is 13 amino acids long. Trimming removed 6 bases from V and 7 bases from J, with 15 bases in between. Germline lookup yields CDR1 MDHEN and CDR2 SYDVKM. TCRdb used MiXCR to reprocess the reads, holding one entry per CDR3 protein. The sample has approximately 320,000 distinct CDR3 sequences; 9.5% are singletons. This entry belongs to a study of T cell repertoires in cytomegalovirus infection. Study results and limitations: CMV-specific TCR beta clonotypes restricted by HLA-C dominated the ex vivo response.

The receptor's source is a human donor in good health (CMV status not recorded). Some clones in this sample may be carry-over from other donors' samples. The gene calls are TRBV28 and TRBJ1-2; weak D call: TRBD1 (5 bases). The material sequenced was PBMCs. In DNA form, the CDR3 reads TGTGCCAGCAGCAGGGATAGGGTAATTGGCTACACCTTC. Protein: CASSRDRVIGYTF.